This T cell receptor (beta chain) was profiled in a study of shared clonotypes between healthy human individuals. This clone has a handful of counts. Here immunoSEQ multiplex PCR was the method, and the copy in TCRdb shows in-frame clones only, minus some. The data hold about 1.1 million clones, with 77% observed a single time. Germline lookup yields CDR1 MDHEN and CDR2 SYDVKM. The CDR3 has 12 residues. The V gene lost 3 bases and the J gene lost 9 bases, with 9 bases spanning the gap. The chain employs TRBV28 and TRBJ2-1, with D possibly being TRBD1 or TRBD2 (5 bases each). The source is a man younger than 35 in good health. Some clones in this sample may be carry-over from other donors' samples. The material sequenced was memory CD4+ T cells from PBMCs. As to subset: CD45RA-negative fraction. CDR3 amino acids: CASSFWDGEQFF. Here the CDR3 DNA reads TGTGCCAGCAGTTTCTGGGACGGTGAGCAGTTCTTC.